A selection of T cell receptor beta chains follows, all from one sample in a study of shared clonotypes between healthy human individuals. Libraries were prepared by immunoSEQ multiplex PCR; TCRdb keeps only in-frame clonotypes and omits some of them. The sample lists around 1.9 million clones; about 93% were seen once. The sample comprised naive CD8+ T cells from PBMCs. The receptors were gathered from a man younger than 30 in good health. Some clones in this sample may be carry-over from other donors' samples. The CDR3 runs from the conserved cysteine through the conserved F or W. Fields, in order: D gene, clone size, V gene, J gene, CDR3 protein, CDR3 DNA. A D gene is named only where the DNA matches it firmly. Clone size is not always given. Where it is, it says once, few, many or a class for expanded clones.

>TRBD1|.|TRBV7-9|TRBJ1-2
CASSLVDRGVGGYTF
TGTGCCAGCAGCTTAGTAGACAGGGGCGTTGGAGGCTACACCTTC
>.|.|TRBV6-5|TRBJ1-2
CASSLGRTNYGYTF
TGTGCCAGCAGTCTCGGACGTACTAACTATGGCTACACCTTC
>.|.|TRBV2|TRBJ2-2
CASSDARGPTGELFF
TGTGCCAGCAGTGACGCCCGTGGACCGACCGGGGAGCTGTTTTTT
>.|.|TRBV4-3|TRBJ1-1
CASSPDFGYTEAFF
TGCGCCAGCAGCCCGGACTTCGGCTACACTGAAGCTTTCTTT
>.|once|TRBV9|TRBJ1-5
CASGGSNQPQHF
TGTGCCAGCGGGGGATCCAATCAGCCCCAGCATTTT
>TRBD2|.|TRBV11-2|TRBJ2-7
CASSLVVGLAGPYEQYF
TGTGCCAGCAGCTTAGTTGTTGGGCTAGCGGGACCGTACGAGCAGTACTTC
>TRBD1|.|TRBV13|TRBJ2-2
CASSPNRPETGINTGELFF
TGTGCCAGCAGCCCCAATAGGCCTGAGACAGGGATTAACACCGGGGAGCTGTTTTTT
>.|.|TRBV2|TRBJ2-5
CASSEELWETQYF
TGTGCCAGCAGTGAAGAGTTGTGGGAGACCCAGTACTTC
>TRBD1|.|TRBV28|TRBJ1-1
CASSLPGQVNTEAFF
TGTGCCAGCAGTCTACCGGGACAGGTGAACACTGAAGCTTTCTTT
>.|.|TRBV2|TRBJ2-3
CASSDSGEESSDTQYF
TGTGCCAGCAGTGATTCCGGGGAAGAATCCTCAGATACGCAGTATTTT
>TRBD2|.|TRBV27|TRBJ2-7
CASSLSSGDYYEQYF
TGTGCCAGCAGTTTATCGTCTGGGGACTACTACGAGCAGTACTTC
>.|.|TRBV19|TRBJ2-7
CASSIQGLPYEQYF
TGTGCCAGTAGTATTCAGGGCCTTCCCTACGAGCAGTACTTC
>.|.|TRBV21-1|TRBJ2-7
CAANILAGRSYEQYF
TGTGCAGCGAACATACTGGCAGGGAGGTCCTACGAGCAGTACTTC
>.|.|TRBV9|TRBJ2-2
CASSSAVPNTGELFF
TGTGCCAGCAGCTCCGCAGTACCGAACACCGGGGAGCTGTTTTTT
>TRBD1|few|TRBV15|TRBJ1-2
CATSRDVDRGFVSYGYTF
TGTGCCACCAGCAGGGACGTGGACAGGGGCTTTGTCAGCTATGGCTACACCTTC
>.|.|TRBV6-5|TRBJ1-4
CASSYSQSEKLFF
TGTGCCAGCAGTTATAGCCAGTCGGAAAAACTGTTTTTT
>.|.|TRBV15|TRBJ2-3
CATSASLTDTQYF
TGTGCCACCAGCGCATCGTTAACAGATACGCAGTATTTT
>TRBD1|.|TRBV4-1|TRBJ2-7
CASSLPRGNEQYF
TGCGCCAGCAGCCTGCCCAGGGGGAACGAGCAGTACTTC
>.|few|TRBV4-1|TRBJ1-1
CASSQGAIGYRTEAFF
TGCGCCAGCAGCCAAGGGGCGATCGGATATCGCACTGAAGCTTTCTTT
>.|.|TRBV27|TRBJ1-2
CASRFMGGADYGYTF
TGTGCCAGCAGGTTCATGGGGGGCGCGGACTATGGCTACACCTTC
>.|.|TRBV11-1|TRBJ2-1
CASSLGRRGSYNEQFF
TGTGCCAGCAGCTTAGGGCGGAGGGGTTCCTACAATGAGCAGTTCTTC
>.|.|TRBV7-9|TRBJ2-7
CASSLAGEGPEQYF
TGTGCCAGCAGCTTAGCGGGAGAGGGCCCCGAGCAGTACTTC
>TRBD2|.|TRBV6-5|TRBJ2-3
CASRGTSGTDTQYF
TGTGCCAGCAGGGGGACTAGCGGCACAGATACGCAGTATTTT
>TRBD2|.|TRBV6-1|TRBJ2-7
CASSEARGRQQYF
TGTGCCAGCAGTGAAGCGCGGGGGAGGCAGCAGTACTTC
>.|.|TRBV4-1|TRBJ2-4
CASSQVGGFENIQYF
TGCGCCAGCAGCCAAGTTGGAGGGTTTGAAAACATTCAGTACTTC
>.|.|TRBV5-6|TRBJ2-7
CASSLRGRAYEQYF
TGTGCCAGCAGCCTGAGGGGCAGGGCCTACGAGCAGTACTTC
>TRBD2|.|TRBV19|TRBJ2-4
CASSSGLAGTLAKNIQYF
TGTGCCAGTAGTTCCGGACTAGCGGGAACCCTAGCCAAAAACATTCAGTACTTC
>TRBD1|.|TRBV7-8|TRBJ2-4
CASSSTPTGWENIQYF
TGTGCCAGCAGCTCCACACCGACAGGGTGGGAAAACATTCAGTACTTC
>TRBD2|.|TRBV7-2|TRBJ2-7
CASSPRATSGSRLPYEQYF
TGTGCCAGCAGCCCGCGAGCGACTAGCGGGAGCCGCCTCCCTTACGAGCAGTACTTC
>.|.|TRBV28|TRBJ2-2
CASSLATQTGELFF
TGTGCCAGCAGCCTTGCGACACAAACCGGGGAGCTGTTTTTT
>.|.|TRBV27|TRBJ2-7
CASSSPYRDGVGEQYF
TGTGCCAGCAGTTCCCCTTATAGAGACGGGGTGGGGGAGCAGTACTTC
>.|.|TRBV27|TRBJ1-4
CASSLSGEKLFF
TGTGCCAGCAGTTTATCGGGCGAAAAACTGTTTTTT
>.|.|TRBV27|TRBJ1-5
CASSSSSGPLRRNQPQHF
TGTGCCAGCAGTTCCTCTAGCGGGCCCCTGAGACGCAATCAGCCCCAGCATTTT
>.|few|TRBV6-1|TRBJ1-5
CASSPPRGSNQPQHF
TGTGCCAGCAGTCCCCCCAGGGGTAGCAATCAGCCCCAGCATTTT
>.|.|TRBV15|TRBJ1-1
CATSRVRLGPNTEAFF
TGTGCCACCAGCAGAGTCCGACTAGGACCGAACACTGAAGCTTTCTTT
>TRBD1|.|TRBV11-2|TRBJ1-3
CASSLPPLGQIRNTIYF
TGTGCCAGCAGCTTGCCACCCTTGGGACAGATAAGAAACACCATATATTTT
>TRBD2|once|TRBV27|TRBJ2-7
CASTPRGGYEQYF
TGTGCCAGCACCCCCCGGGGGGGCTACGAGCAGTACTTC
>TRBD2|.|TRBV11-2|TRBJ2-1
CASSPRTSGRGDEQFF
TGTGCCAGCAGCCCCCGGACTAGCGGGAGGGGGGATGAGCAGTTCTTC